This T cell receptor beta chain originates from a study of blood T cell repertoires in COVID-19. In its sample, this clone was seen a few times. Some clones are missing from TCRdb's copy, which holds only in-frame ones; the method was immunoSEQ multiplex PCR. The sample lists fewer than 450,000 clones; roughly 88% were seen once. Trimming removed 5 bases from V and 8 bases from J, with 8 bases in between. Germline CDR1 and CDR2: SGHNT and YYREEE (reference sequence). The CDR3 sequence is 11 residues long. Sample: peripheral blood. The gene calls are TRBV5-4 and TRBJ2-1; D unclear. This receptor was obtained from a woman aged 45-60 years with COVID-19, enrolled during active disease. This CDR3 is CASRFADEQFF. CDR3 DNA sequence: TGTGCCAGCAGATTCGCGGATGAGCAGTTCTTC.